This T cell receptor (beta chain) was retrieved from a study of OX40 agonist ivuxolimab in advanced cancers. In the study overall: Patients treated during dose escalation were battling hepatocellular carcinoma, melanoma, renal cell or head and neck cancer.

Turning to this clone: The antigen is undetermined.

The study, taken as a whole, reports: The expanded peripheral T cells' antigen specificity was not determined.

Some clones are missing from TCRdb's copy, which holds only in-frame ones; the method was immunoSEQ multiplex PCR. The sample has approximately 30,000 clones, 70% to 90% seen once. The receptor was derived from an adult with an advanced solid tumor such as melanoma, head and neck, liver or kidney cancer. This sample comprised CD4+ or CD8+ T cells sorted from blood, obtained in a trial of the OX40 agonist ivuxolimab.

The CDR3 here is CAIAGGGTEAFF. The CDR3 coding sequence is TGTGCCATTGCCGGGGGCGGCACTGAAGCTTTCTTT. This chain connects TRBV2 to TRBJ1-1; maybe TRBD1 (6 bases). The CDR3 has 12 residues. V was clipped by 10 bases and J by 4 bases, with 13 bases between them. Germline V CDR1 and CDR2: SNHLY, FYNNEI.